This T cell receptor beta chain was profiled in a study of blood T cell repertoires in COVID-19. Study in general: Sites across the United States, Italy and Spain contributed samples from acute and convalescent COVID-19. T cells, B-cell-depleted T cells, or PBMCs supplied cDNA or gDNA.

The germline V and J ends were trimmed by 6 bases and 4 bases, with 12 bases remaining between them. Germline V gives CDR1 SNHLY, CDR2 FYNNEI. This CDR3 is 14 amino acids long. Authors' processing steps: By means of reference gene primer amplification, nucleated cell counts were estimated. Only in-frame clones appear in the TCRdb table, and some are missing; sequencing was by immunoSEQ multiplex PCR. That table is the source of V, J and clone size, and D and trimming were worked out from the DNA. The data contain more than 75,000 clones, roughly 89% of them singletons. The V call is TRBV2, the J call TRBJ1-4; D gene uncertain. Input material: peripheral blood. This clonotype originated in a man between 50 and 59 years old with acute or convalescent COVID-19. The CDR3 here is CASSTREGNEKLFF. The CDR3 coding sequence is TGTGCCAGCAGCACCCGGGAGGGTAATGAAAAACTGTTTTTT. Complete variable domain (other parts from reference TRBV2 and TRBJ1-4): EPEVTQTPSHQVTQMGQEVILRCVPISNHLYFYWYRQILGQKVEFLVSFYNNEISEKSEIFDDQFSVERPDGSNFTLKIRSTKLEDSAMYFCASSTREGNEKLFFGSGTQLSVL.